A selection of T cell receptor beta chains follows, all from one sample in a study of T cells in localized non-small cell lung cancer. Sequencing was performed with immunoSEQ multiplex PCR; in TCRdb, only in-frame clones are kept and a portion is missing. The table includes tens of thousands of clones, more than 70% detected once. This material consisted of peripheral blood, taken before any cancer treatment. These TCRs come from a female donor of 60 years or more with stage I squamous cell lung carcinoma. The CDR3 runs from the conserved cysteine through the conserved F or W. A D gene is named only where the DNA matches it firmly. Some rows have no size entry. The others give once, few or many, or a class for an expanded clone.

CDR3nt: TGTGCCATCAGTGAGTCAGGCAGTCAAGAGACCCAGTACTTC; CDR3aa: CAISESGSQETQYF; abundance: -; v_gene: TRBV10-3; d_gene: -; j_gene: TRBJ2-5
CDR3nt: TGTGCCAGCTCTCCCGGCGGCCTGAGCTCCTACGAGCAGTACTTC; CDR3aa: CASSPGGLSSYEQYF; abundance: -; v_gene: TRBV18; d_gene: -; j_gene: TRBJ2-7
CDR3nt: TGTGCCAGCAGTTCGGACAGGGTGAGAGGTGAAAAACTGTTTTTT; CDR3aa: CASSSDRVRGEKLFF; abundance: -; v_gene: TRBV6-5; d_gene: TRBD1; j_gene: TRBJ1-4
CDR3nt: TGTGCCAGCAGCTTAGGGGGATTTTCGAACGAGCAGTACTTC; CDR3aa: CASSLGGFSNEQYF; abundance: -; v_gene: TRBV7-9; d_gene: -; j_gene: TRBJ2-7
CDR3nt: TGTGCCAGCAGCTTAGGAGGGACTAGCGGGAGCCCCAAAAACATTCAGTACTTC; CDR3aa: CASSLGGTSGSPKNIQYF; abundance: -; v_gene: TRBV7-2; d_gene: TRBD2; j_gene: TRBJ2-4
CDR3nt: TGTGCCAGCAGCAAAGGCGTCCCGGGACTAGGGGAGAATGAGCAGTTCTTC; CDR3aa: CASSKGVPGLGENEQFF; abundance: -; v_gene: TRBV7-3; d_gene: TRBD2; j_gene: TRBJ2-1
CDR3nt: TGTGCCAGCAGTCGCCGACTAGCGGGGAACAATGAGCAGTTCTTC; CDR3aa: CASSRRLAGNNEQFF; abundance: -; v_gene: TRBV6-1; d_gene: TRBD2; j_gene: TRBJ2-1
CDR3nt: TGTGCCAGCGGGCGGACGGTGAACACTGAAGCTTTCTTT; CDR3aa: CASGRTVNTEAFF; abundance: -; v_gene: TRBV14; d_gene: -; j_gene: TRBJ1-1
CDR3nt: TGTGCCAGCAGCCCGTTGGACAGGGTGAGGCGGGAGGTTTACGAGCAGTACTTC; CDR3aa: CASSPLDRVRREVYEQYF; abundance: -; v_gene: TRBV11-2; d_gene: -; j_gene: TRBJ2-7
CDR3nt: TGTGCCTGGGGTCCATTGGGTAGCGGGAGGGCAGATACGCAGTATTTT; CDR3aa: CAWGPLGSGRADTQYF; abundance: -; v_gene: TRBV30; d_gene: TRBD2; j_gene: TRBJ2-3
CDR3nt: TGTGCCAGCAGCGTACTAGCGGAACCCGGGTACGAGCAGTACTTC; CDR3aa: CASSVLAEPGYEQYF; abundance: -; v_gene: TRBV9; d_gene: TRBD2; j_gene: TRBJ2-7
CDR3nt: TGTGCCAGCAGCTTTCAGAGGGCCGGGACTAGCGGTGGGGCTGAGCAGTTCTTC; CDR3aa: CASSFQRAGTSGGAEQFF; abundance: few; v_gene: TRBV7-9; d_gene: TRBD2; j_gene: TRBJ2-1
CDR3nt: TGCGCCAGCAGCCAAGGGAACTCCTACAATGAGCAGTTCTTC; CDR3aa: CASSQGNSYNEQFF; abundance: -; v_gene: TRBV5-1; d_gene: -; j_gene: TRBJ2-1
CDR3nt: TGTGCCAGTACCGTGACTAGCGGGATAATCCGAGCGACCGGGGAGCTGTTTTTT; CDR3aa: CASTVTSGIIRATGELFF; abundance: -; v_gene: TRBV19; d_gene: TRBD2; j_gene: TRBJ2-2
CDR3nt: TGTGCCAGCAGCTCCGTTGGATTTGAAGCTTTCTTT; CDR3aa: CASSSVGFEAFF; abundance: -; v_gene: TRBV5-4; d_gene: -; j_gene: TRBJ1-1
CDR3nt: TGCGCCAGCAGCCAAGGAGGGTCCCTTACTCGGGAAAAACTGTTTTTT; CDR3aa: CASSQGGSLTREKLFF; abundance: -; v_gene: TRBV4-3; d_gene: -; j_gene: TRBJ1-4
CDR3nt: TGCGCCAGCAGCTTAACCGTTAGGGTGAATGAGCAGTTCTTC; CDR3aa: CASSLTVRVNEQFF; abundance: few; v_gene: TRBV5-1; d_gene: -; j_gene: TRBJ2-1
CDR3nt: TGTGCCAGCAGGGGAACTGGGGCCAACGTCCTGACTTTC; CDR3aa: CASRGTGANVLTF; abundance: -; v_gene: TRBV9; d_gene: -; j_gene: TRBJ2-6
CDR3nt: TGTGCCAGCAGTCTTGGGACAGGGACTCAGCCCCAGCATTTT; CDR3aa: CASSLGTGTQPQHF; abundance: -; v_gene: TRBV6-5; d_gene: TRBD1; j_gene: TRBJ1-5
CDR3nt: TGCGCCAGCAGCCAGGACGACAAATGGGTTGGCACTGAAGCTTTCTTT; CDR3aa: CASSQDDKWVGTEAFF; abundance: -; v_gene: TRBV4-3; d_gene: -; j_gene: TRBJ1-1
CDR3nt: TGTGCCAGCAGCAGAAGGACTAGCGGCGAGATGGATACGCAGTATTTT; CDR3aa: CASSRRTSGEMDTQYF; abundance: -; v_gene: TRBV11-3; d_gene: TRBD2; j_gene: TRBJ2-3
CDR3nt: TGTGCCAGCAGCTTAGAGGGGCAGGGAGGTTCACCCCTCCACTTT; CDR3aa: CASSLEGQGGSPLHF; abundance: -; v_gene: TRBV7-2; d_gene: -; j_gene: TRBJ1-6